This TCR beta chain stems from a study of cytomegalovirus exposure and HLA in healthy donors. For the study at large: The approximately 110 validation repertoires used a platform that matched the one used for the roughly 700 first-cohort repertoires, as a later analysis reported. Whole-study findings and limits: The tendency of first-cohort TCR clusters to co-occur in the approximately 110 validation repertoires was identified by a subsequent analysis. The authors enumerated 180 or so TCR beta chains as linked to cytomegalovirus. The classifier, whose performance was assessed in both the original and validation cohorts, reportedly diagnosed cytomegalovirus status with high specificity and sensitivity.

This table comes from immunoSEQ multiplex PCR, and its TCRdb copy is limited to in-frame clones, with some not included. The data hold about 140,000 clones, with about 90% observed a single time. Only a few counts were recorded for this clone. What it binds is not known. The receptor was isolated from a young man in good health and CMV-seronegative. The material sequenced was PBMCs.

The CDR3 protein is CASTPPRRVLGYTF. As DNA, the CDR3 is TGTGCCAGCACCCCGCCACGGCGGGTACTTGGCTACACCTTC. V and J are TRBV7-9 and TRBJ1-2; D call uncertain. CDR3 length: 14 residues. The V gene lost 7 bases and the J gene lost 7 bases, with 19 bases spanning the gap. Germline values: CDR1 SEHNR, CDR2 FQNEAQ (reference sequence).